These T cell receptor beta chains were read from a single sample in a study of T cell changes during pregnancy in multiple sclerosis. Profiled with immunoSEQ multiplex PCR; TCRdb holds only in-frame clones, not every one. The repertoire holds about 70,000 clones, with 85% to 95% as singletons. Source: peripheral blood, taken before pregnancy. These TCRs come from a female donor with multiple sclerosis, enrolled in a pregnancy study. Each CDR3 is given without its conserved first and last residue. Size values are once, few and many counts, or a class for expanded clones, and some rows have none.

J: TRBJ1-2
V: TRBV19
size: -
CDR3: ASNTGTGLVRGYT

J: TRBJ1-2
V: TRBV6-1
size: -
CDR3: ASSEAWPDYGYT

J: TRBJ2-1
V: TRBV25-1
size: -
CDR3: ASSESEGLVYEQF

J: TRBJ2-3
V: TRBV7-9
size: -
CDR3: ASSFSGLTDTQY

J: TRBJ1-2
V: TRBV4-1
size: -
CDR3: ASSQPDRVIYGYT

J: TRBJ1-5
V: TRBV6-6
size: -
CDR3: ASMLQGRSNQPQH

J: TRBJ2-3
V: TRBV7-9
size: -
CDR3: ASSFNSGKVDTQY

J: TRBJ2-5
V: TRBV2
size: -
CDR3: ATQSGAQETQY

J: TRBJ2-5
V: TRBV11-3
size: -
CDR3: ASSLGGSDKYQETQY

J: TRBJ1-1
V: TRBV18
size: -
CDR3: ASSPADTTAF

J: TRBJ2-3
V: TRBV13
size: -
CDR3: ASSSTQASTDTQY

J: TRBJ2-7
V: TRBV28
size: -
CDR3: ASSLGAGGSYEQY

J: TRBJ2-5
V: TRBV7-9
size: -
CDR3: ASSLRLDHRGGETQY

J: TRBJ1-4
V: TRBV6-5
size: -
CDR3: ASSYSSGGKLF

J: TRBJ1-2
V: TRBV7-9
size: -
CDR3: ASSFSGGANYGYT

J: TRBJ2-3
V: TRBV7-2
size: -
CDR3: ASSPSGRAPDTQY

J: TRBJ1-1
V: TRBV7-9
size: once
CDR3: ASSLAPILDSEAF

J: TRBJ2-2
V: TRBV9
size: once
CDR3: ASSVGDNTGELF

J: TRBJ2-1
V: TRBV28
size: -
CDR3: ASKMTSGRAPSSYNEQF

J: TRBJ1-4
V: TRBV4-1
size: -
CDR3: ASSQVSGDEKLF

J: TRBJ2-1
V: TRBV9
size: once
CDR3: ASSPLSGRVSEQF

J: TRBJ2-7
V: TRBV2
size: -
CDR3: ASRRQPVESYEQY

J: TRBJ2-1
V: TRBV9
size: -
CDR3: ASSVGVAVNEQF

J: TRBJ2-5
V: TRBV5-1
size: -
CDR3: ASSPGTGEREETQY

J: TRBJ1-5
V: TRBV28
size: -
CDR3: ASSTIRQVSNQPQH

J: TRBJ2-1
V: TRBV2
size: -
CDR3: ASTSGRYNEQF

J: TRBJ2-7
V: TRBV2
size: -
CDR3: ASTRQGMYEQY

J: TRBJ2-5
V: TRBV7-6
size: -
CDR3: ASSLDGEQY

J: TRBJ2-7
V: TRBV7-2
size: -
CDR3: ASSSAWTGAYEQY

J: TRBJ1-5
V: TRBV29-1
size: -
CDR3: SVTTGYGEPQH

J: TRBJ2-5
V: TRBV14
size: -
CDR3: ASSQDAAGGEETQY

J: TRBJ2-5
V: TRBV28
size: -
CDR3: ASSLREETQY

J: TRBJ1-2
V: TRBV28
size: -
CDR3: ASSSIGGGKSYGYT